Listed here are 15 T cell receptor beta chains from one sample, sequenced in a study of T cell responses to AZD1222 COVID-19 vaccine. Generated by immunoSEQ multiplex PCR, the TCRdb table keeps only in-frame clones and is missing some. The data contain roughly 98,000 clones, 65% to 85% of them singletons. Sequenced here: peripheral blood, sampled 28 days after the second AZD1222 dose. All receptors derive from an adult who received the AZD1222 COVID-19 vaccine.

CDR3 in amino acids: CASSPGWAGELFF. The CDR3 DNA sequence: TGTGCCAGCAGCCCCGGATGGGCAGGGGAGCTGTTTTTT. The chain has TRBV5-4 and TRBJ2-2; D gene unclear. In germline, CDR1 is SGHNT, CDR2 YYREEE (reference sequence). The CDR3 is 13 amino acids. Trimming left V 4 bases short and J 8 bases short, with 12 bases between. The whole variable domain, filled in from reference TRBV5-4 and TRBJ2-2, reads ETGVTQSPTHLIKTRGQQVTLRCSSQSGHNTVSWYQQALGQGPQFIFQYYREEENGRGNFPPRFSGLQFPNYSSELNVNALELDDSALYLCASSPGWAGELFFGEGSRLTVL.

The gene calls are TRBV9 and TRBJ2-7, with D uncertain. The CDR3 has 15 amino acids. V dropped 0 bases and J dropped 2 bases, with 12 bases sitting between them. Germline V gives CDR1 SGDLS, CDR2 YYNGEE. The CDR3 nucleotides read TGTGCCAGCAGCGTAGGAAACTTTCCGACCTACGAGCAGTACTTC. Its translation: CASSVGNFPTYEQYF.

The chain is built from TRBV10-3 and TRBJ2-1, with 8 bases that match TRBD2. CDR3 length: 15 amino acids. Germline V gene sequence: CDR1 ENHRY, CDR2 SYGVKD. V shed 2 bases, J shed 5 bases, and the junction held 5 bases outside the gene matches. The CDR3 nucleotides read TGTGCCATCAGTGAGAGACTAGCGAGAAACAATGAGCAGTTCTTC. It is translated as CAISERLARNNEQFF.

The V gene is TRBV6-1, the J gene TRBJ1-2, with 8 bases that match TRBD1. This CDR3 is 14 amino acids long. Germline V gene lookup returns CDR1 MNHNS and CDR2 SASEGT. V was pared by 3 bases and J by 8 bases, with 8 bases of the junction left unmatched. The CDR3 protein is CASSDPDRARGYTF. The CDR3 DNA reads TGTGCCAGCAGTGACCCGGACAGGGCAAGGGGCTACACCTTC.

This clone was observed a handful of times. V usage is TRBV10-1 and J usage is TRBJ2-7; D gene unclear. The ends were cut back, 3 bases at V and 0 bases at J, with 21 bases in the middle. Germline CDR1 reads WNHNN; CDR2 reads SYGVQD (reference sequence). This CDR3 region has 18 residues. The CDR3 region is CASSDRLGRSLSSYEQYF. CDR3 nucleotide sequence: TGCGCCAGCAGTGATCGACTCGGAAGAAGCTTGAGCTCCTACGAGCAGTACTTC.

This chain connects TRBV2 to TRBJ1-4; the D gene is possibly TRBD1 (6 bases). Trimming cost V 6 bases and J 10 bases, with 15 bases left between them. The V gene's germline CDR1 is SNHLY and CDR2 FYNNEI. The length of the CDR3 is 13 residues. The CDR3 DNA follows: TGTGCCAGCAGCGCGACAGGACCCGGAAAACTGTTTTTT. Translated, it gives CASSATGPGKLFF.

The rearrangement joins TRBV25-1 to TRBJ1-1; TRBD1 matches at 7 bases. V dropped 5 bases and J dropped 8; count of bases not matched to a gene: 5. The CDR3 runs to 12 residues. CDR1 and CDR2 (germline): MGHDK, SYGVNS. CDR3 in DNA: TGTGCCAGCAGTCGGCACAGGGGCGAAGCTTTCTTT. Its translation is CASSRHRGEAFF.

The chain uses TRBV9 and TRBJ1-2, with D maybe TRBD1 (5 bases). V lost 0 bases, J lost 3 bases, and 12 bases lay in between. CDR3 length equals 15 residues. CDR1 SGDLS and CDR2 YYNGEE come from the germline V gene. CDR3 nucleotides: TGTGCCAGCAGCGTAGGTGGGGCTAACGACTATGGCTACACCTTC. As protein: CASSVGGANDYGYTF.

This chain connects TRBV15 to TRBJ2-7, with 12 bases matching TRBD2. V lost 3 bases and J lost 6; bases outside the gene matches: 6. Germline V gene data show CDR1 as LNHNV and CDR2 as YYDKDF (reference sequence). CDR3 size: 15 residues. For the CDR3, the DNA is TGTGCCACCAGCAGGGGGGGACTAGCGGGTGGCGAGCAGTACTTC. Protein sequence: CATSRGGLAGGEQYF.

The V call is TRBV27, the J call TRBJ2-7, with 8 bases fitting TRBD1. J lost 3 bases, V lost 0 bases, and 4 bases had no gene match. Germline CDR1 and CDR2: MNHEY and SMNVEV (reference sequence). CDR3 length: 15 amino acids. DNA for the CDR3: TGTGCCAGCAGTTTATCCCCAGGGGGCGGCTACGAGCAGTACTTC. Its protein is CASSLSPGGGYEQYF.

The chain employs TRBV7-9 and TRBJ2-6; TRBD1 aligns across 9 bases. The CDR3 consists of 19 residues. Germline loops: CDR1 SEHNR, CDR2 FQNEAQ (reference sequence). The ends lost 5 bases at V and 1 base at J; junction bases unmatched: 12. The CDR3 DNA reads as TGTGCCAGCAGCCGCCGGGCGAGGACAGGGGTGTCTGGGGCCAACGTCCTGACTTTC. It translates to CASSRRARTGVSGANVLTF. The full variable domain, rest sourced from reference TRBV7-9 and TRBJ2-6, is DTGVSQNPRHKITKRGQNVTFRCDPISEHNRLYWYRQTLGQGPEFLTYFQNEAQLEKSRLLSDRFSAERPKGSFSTLEIQRTEQGDSAMYLCASSRRARTGVSGANVLTFGAGSRLTVL.

This chain's CDR3 is CASSTGADSSTDTQYF. CDR3 DNA sequence: TGTGCCAGCAGCACGGGAGCGGACTCTAGCACAGATACGCAGTATTTT. The chain employs TRBV7-8 and TRBJ2-3; TRBD2 is a possible D gene (6 bases). Germline values: CDR1 SGHVS, CDR2 FQNEAQ. The CDR3 covers 16 residues. Trimming shortened V by 5 bases and J by 0 bases, and 15 bases separated the two germline ends. The full variable domain, in which reference TRBV7-8 and TRBJ2-3 provide the parts outside the CDR3, is GAGVSQSPRYKVAKRGQDVALRCDPISGHVSLFWYQQALGQGPEFLTYFQNEAQLDKSGLPSDRFFAERPEGSVSTLKIQRTQQEDSAVYLCASSTGADSSTDTQYFGPGTRLTVL.

CDR3 nucleotides: TGTGCCAGCAGCCCGGGGCCAACCTACGAGCAGTACTTC. Amino acid sequence: CASSPGPTYEQYF. The rearrangement links TRBV7-3 to TRBJ2-7, with D perhaps being TRBD1 or TRBD2 (5 bases each). CDR1 and CDR2 (germline): SGHTA, FQGTGA. V was clipped by 5 bases and J by 2 bases, with 10 bases between them. This CDR3 has 13 residues.

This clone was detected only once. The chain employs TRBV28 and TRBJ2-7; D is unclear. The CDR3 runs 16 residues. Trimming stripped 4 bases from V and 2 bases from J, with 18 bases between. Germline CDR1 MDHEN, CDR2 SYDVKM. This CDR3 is CASSSHGGTSTYEQYF. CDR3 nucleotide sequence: TGTGCCAGCAGTTCCCACGGCGGAACCTCCACCTACGAGCAGTACTTC.

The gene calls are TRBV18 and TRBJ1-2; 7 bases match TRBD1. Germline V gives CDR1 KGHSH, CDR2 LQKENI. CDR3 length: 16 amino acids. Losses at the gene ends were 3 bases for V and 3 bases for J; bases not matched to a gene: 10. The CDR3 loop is CASSPSNRGMDYGYTF. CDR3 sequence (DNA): TGTGCCAGCTCACCCTCTAACAGGGGAATGGACTATGGCTACACCTTC.